Listed below are T cell receptor beta chains from one sample, sequenced in a study of cytomegalovirus exposure and HLA in healthy donors. Measured with immunoSEQ multiplex PCR; TCRdb has only the in-frame clones, and not every one. The sample has more than 90,000 clones; 65% to 80% are singletons. Material: PBMCs. The receptor source for this set is a human donor in good health. The conserved cysteine and the conserved F or W are not part of the CDR3 here. Only some rows state a clone size, as once, few, many or a class for expanded clones.

V gene	clone size	CDR3 length	J gene	CDR3 protein
TRBV30	few	13	TRBJ2-3	AWIKRVGRTDTQY
TRBV12-5	.	13	TRBJ2-7	ASGHAGTGVYEQY
TRBV6-5	.	14	TRBJ2-3	AGSYAAGGLVDTQY
TRBV7-2	.	10	TRBJ1-4	ASSATGEKLF
TRBV6-5	.	14	TRBJ2-3	ASSLGRRERADTQY
TRBV19	.	12	.	ASSIDRGGYEQY
TRBV7-9	.	12	TRBJ1-1	ASSLNDGSDEAF
TRBV7-9	.	17	TRBJ2-6	ASSSILAGGAAGANVLT
TRBV4-2	.	13	TRBJ2-7	ASSQVGGTPYEQY
TRBV11-2	.	9	TRBJ2-7	ASSLLYEQY
TRBV25-1	once	14	TRBJ1-2	ASSESRDLGQVGYT
TRBV5-1	.	12	TRBJ1-1	ASSLAGRENEAF
TRBV2	.	11	TRBJ1-1	ASSVGQGTEAF
TRBV4-1	.	13	TRBJ2-3	ASSQTGLPTDTQY
TRBV6-1	.	12	TRBJ2-1	ASSVGGWINEQF
TRBV2	once	11	TRBJ1-1	ASRLGGNTEAF
TRBV29-1	.	9	TRBJ1-1	SVVLFTEAF
TRBV5-4	.	13	TRBJ2-7	ASSLGSGTTYEQY
TRBV12-5	.	11	TRBJ1-5	ASGFREDQPQH
TRBV7-9	once	15	TRBJ1-4	ASSPFGTGRFNEKLF
TRBV5-1	.	10	TRBJ2-1	ASSSGLYEQF
TRBV5-6	.	14	TRBJ2-7	ASSFDGTSGRAEQY
TRBV6-5	.	11	TRBJ2-1	ASRPDRDNEQF
TRBV7-6	.	13	TRBJ2-7	ASSLEWGGVYEQY
TRBV21-1	.	13	TRBJ2-5	ASSFSQGRGETQY
TRBV4-3	.	14	TRBJ2-1	ASSQGASGRYNEQF
TRBV19	.	12	TRBJ2-2	ASGTPGGTGELF
TRBV19	.	13	TRBJ1-1	ASSIASLLNTEAF
TRBV7-6	.	15	TRBJ2-1	ASSPGTSGGSYNEQF
TRBV5-1	.	15	TRBJ2-7	ASSITLAGTISYEQY
TRBV29-1	.	12	TRBJ1-4	SVEGSGLGEKLF
TRBV6-4	.	11	TRBJ1-1	ASSDPWSTEAF
TRBV4-1	.	13	TRBJ2-5	ASSHNPGEQETQY
TRBV5-6	.	13	TRBJ2-1	ASSLGALQANEQF
TRBV19	.	10	TRBJ1-2	ASSGLRRGYT
TRBV19	few	13	TRBJ2-7	ASSYRSAGSYEQY
TRBV5-1	.	13	TRBJ2-2	ASSLAVQNTGELF
TRBV5-1	once	14	TRBJ2-5	ASSSGLAGGMETQY
TRBV10-3	.	13	TRBJ1-1	AISATTGTNTEAF
TRBV10-3	.	14	TRBJ2-2	AISQGGQGGTGELF
TRBV6-5	.	12	TRBJ2-5	ASSYSTMQETQY
TRBV11-2	.	13	TRBJ2-5	ASRGLRGAGETQY
TRBV4-2	once	13	TRBJ1-1	ASSPQRLLNTEAF
TRBV13	.	15	TRBJ2-7	ASSSWGLAGGSYEQY
TRBV19	few	11	TRBJ1-1	ASSRQENTEAF